Described below is a single T cell receptor (beta chain) sequence and its context. Its matching antigen is unknown. This specimen belongs to a study of CXCR3-negative and CXCR3-positive naive CD8 T cells. The study's findings and limits: More hydrophobic TRB CDR3s occurred in CXCR3-positive than in CXCR3-negative naive cells.

The CDR3 length is 14 residues. TRB cDNA libraries were made by UMI-labeled 5' RACE. TCRdb re-called the 5' RACE reads; one entry per CDR3 protein, DNA not given. This table lists 140,000 to 150,000 distinct CDR3 sequences. The specimen was naive CXCR3+ CD8+ T cells from blood. Subset indicated: CD45RO-CCR7+CD27+CD95- naive CD8+ T cells expressing CXCR3 (TNR3+). This chain joins TRBV21-1 and TRBJ2-7; TCRdb outputs TRBD2, but without DNA this stays unchecked. TRBV21-1 is a known pseudogene. This TCR was sampled from a human donor in good health. Some clones in this sample may be carry-over from other donors' samples. The CDR3 spells CASRRGLAGLEQYF.